This T cell receptor (beta chain) was sequenced in a study of monozygotic twins with inflammatory bowel disease. Incorporation of UMIs carrying a 6-nucleotide sample barcode was performed by template switching. For both chains, the TCRalpha and TCRbeta cDNA went through two nested PCRs of 16 and 9 cycles. TCRdb reanalyzed the 5' RACE reads and collapses them to one entry per CDR3 protein, without DNA. This sample's table has approximately 380,000 distinct CDR3 sequences. CDR1 is SGHTA, CDR2 FQGNSA, per germline. The CDR3 length is 15 residues. The specimen sequenced was blood. The genes are TRBV7-2 and TRBJ2-7; TCRdb indicates TRBD1, and absent DNA this call remains unverified. The sequence was obtained from a human donor with ulcerative colitis or Crohn's disease, or a healthy co-twin of an affected twin (not recorded which). The chain's CDR3 is CASSLPGTGDYEQYF.